This T cell receptor beta chain was recovered during a study of blood T cell repertoires in COVID-19. Libraries were prepared by immunoSEQ multiplex PCR; TCRdb keeps only in-frame clonotypes and omits some of them. The repertoire consists of fewer than 300,000 clones, with just over 85% occurring once and the leading ten covering roughly 15%. Germline V gene data show CDR1 as LGHNT and CDR2 as FRNRAP. V lost 1 base and J 5 bases, leaving 14 bases between the germline ends. This CDR3 spans 15 amino acids. The source is a man in his late teens or twenties who had recovered from COVID-19. The chain uses TRBV12-5 and TRBJ2-5, with D maybe TRBD2 (5 bases). Material: PBMCs or T cells enriched from blood (not recorded which). The CDR3 region has the DNA TGTGCTAGTGGTTTGGGATTCGTGGGAGAGGAGACCCAGTACTTC. Protein product: CASGLGFVGEETQYF. Using reference TRBV12-5 and TRBJ2-5 for the parts outside the CDR3, the full variable domain is DARVTQTPRHKVTEMGQEVTMRCQPILGHNTVFWYRQTMMQGLELLAYFRNRAPLDDSGMPKDRFSAEMPDATLATLKIQPSEPRDSAVYFCASGLGFVGEETQYFGPGTRLLVL.